Here is one TCR beta chain with its context. The sample belongs to a study of technical replicates of blood from several donors. Only in-frame clones appear in the TCRdb table, and some are missing; sequencing was by immunoSEQ multiplex PCR. The sample has tens of thousands of clones, around nine tenths seen once; the top ten hold 0.27%. Sequencing was performed on T cells isolated from PBMCs. This clonotype was obtained from a human donor in good health.

DNA for the CDR3: TGTGCCAGTAGTATAGTTCGACAGGGTATGAGGGACGAGCAGTACTTC. Its translation: CASSIVRQGMRDEQYF. This rearrangement joins TRBV19 to TRBJ2-7; 7 nucleotides agree with TRBD1. V was pared by 1 base and J by 5 bases, with 11 bases of the junction left unmatched. The CDR3 is made up of 16 amino acids. Germline V gene data show CDR1 as LNHDA and CDR2 as SQIVND (reference sequence).